The 13 T cell receptor beta chains listed next were all sequenced from one sample in a study of blood T cells in healthy people across ages. With a J-beta primer mix and a sample-barcoded 5' primer, a second PCR ran about 6 to 11 cycles. MiXCR, applied by TCRdb to the 5' RACE reads, yields one record per CDR3 protein. The sample holds about 2 million distinct CDR3 sequences, roughly 49% seen once. Material: blood. These receptors all come from a woman between 35 and 50 years old in good health.

This clonotype has only a few counts. This chain links TRBV20-1 with TRBJ1-2; no reliable D call. Germline lookup yields CDR1 DFQATT and CDR2 SNEGSKA (reference sequence). The CDR3 has 14 amino acids. The V end lost 1 base, the J end lost 8 bases, and 17 bases lay between the germline ends. The DNA of the CDR3 is TGCAGTGCTAGAGCAGGACGTTCCGCTGAGGGCTACACCTTC. Its protein product is CSARAGRSAEGYTF.

V is TRBV20-1 and J is TRBJ2-5; TRBD2 might be the D (6 bases). The CDR3 consists of 8 residues. Germline V lookup: CDR1 DFQATT, CDR2 SNEGSKA (reference sequence). Trimming removed 6 bases from V and 13 bases from J, with 9 bases in between. In DNA form, the CDR3 reads TGCAGTGCCGGGAGTGCGTACTTC. This translates into CSAGSAYF.

V usage is TRBV2 and J usage is TRBJ1-1; D ambiguous. The CDR3 extends over 18 amino acids. CDR1 SNHLY and CDR2 FYNNEI come from the germline V gene. Trimming took 2 bases from V and 0 from J, leaving 19 bases between them. CDR3 sequence (DNA): TGTGCCAGCAGTGAATCCCCATCCGGGAGGCGATTGAACACTGAAGCTTTCTTT. As protein: CASSESPSGRRLNTEAFF.

This clonotype has just a few counts. The chain links TRBV20-1 to TRBJ2-5, with D possibly TRBD1 on 5 matching bases. The germline V gene encodes CDR1 DFQATT and CDR2 SNEGSKA (reference sequence). The CDR3 extends over 12 amino acids. Trimming cost V 3 bases and J 9 bases, with 14 bases left between them. The CDR3 protein is CSASDKGWAQYF. In DNA, the CDR3 is TGCAGTGCTAGCGATAAGGGGTGGGCCCAGTACTTC.

The chain couples TRBV7-2 to TRBJ2-7; the match to TRBD1 covers 9 bases. Germline assignment: CDR1 SGHTA and CDR2 FQGNSA. With 1 base clipped from V and 4 bases from J, the junction kept 5 bases outside the gene matches. This CDR3 spans 15 amino acids. The CDR3 is CASSLGWTGVYEQYF. The CDR3 bases are TGTGCCAGCAGCTTAGGGTGGACAGGGGTTTACGAGCAGTACTTC.

The rearrangement joins TRBV6-2 or TRBV6-3 to TRBJ2-5; D remains ambiguous. There are 14 residues in the CDR3. In germline, CDR1 is MNHEY, CDR2 SVGEGT. The V and J ends lost 4 bases and 11 bases respectively, with 20 bases between them. The CDR3 DNA reads TGTGCCAGCAGTTTAGACCACCCTTCCGCCGGGCAGTACTTC. This sequence encodes CASSLDHPSAGQYF.

The chain is built from TRBV10-3 and TRBJ2-1; TRBD2 matches 11 bases. Germline V gene data show CDR1 as ENHRY and CDR2 as SYGVKD. CDR3 size: 15 residues. The V and J ends lost 6 bases and 2 bases, in that order; junction bases with no gene match: 3. This chain's CDR3 is CAIRETSGAYNEQFF. CDR3 DNA sequence: TGTGCCATCAGGGAGACTAGCGGGGCCTACAATGAGCAGTTCTTC.

The rearrangement joins TRBV27 to TRBJ1-1; D uncertain. The CDR3 covers 14 residues. V lost 5 bases and J 0 bases, leaving 10 bases between the germline ends. The germline V gene has CDR1 MNHEY and CDR2 SMNVEV (reference sequence). The CDR3 sequence is CASSRNSVNTEAFF. CDR3 in DNA: TGTGCCAGCAGTCGGAACTCGGTGAACACTGAAGCTTTCTTT.

CDR3 sequence: CASSEALPTGQYF. In DNA form, the CDR3 reads TGTGCCAGCAGTGAAGCGCTTCCCACGGGGCAGTATTTT. V usage is TRBV6-1 and J usage is TRBJ2-3; D unresolved. Trimming shortened V by 0 bases and J by 11 bases, and 12 bases separated the two germline ends. The CDR3 length is 13 residues. Germline-derived CDR1 and CDR2 are MNHNS and SASEGT.

This chain connects TRBV6-2 or TRBV6-3 to TRBJ1-5; D is undetermined. The CDR3 contains 15 residues. Germline CDR1 MNHEY, CDR2 SVGEGT. V was cut by 8 bases and J by 4 bases, with 18 bases left in between. CDR3 amino acids: CASVPDGLLNQPQHF. The CDR3 DNA reads TGTGCCAGCGTCCCCGACGGGTTATTAAATCAGCCCCAGCATTTT.

V and J are TRBV3-1 and TRBJ1-2; 8 bases are shared with TRBD1. V lost 0 bases and J lost 12; bases outside the gene matches: 3. The CDR3 spans 12 residues. Germline V gene data show CDR1 as LGHDT and CDR2 as YNNKEL (reference sequence). CDR3 sequence (DNA): TGTGCCAGCAGCCAAGAAAGGACAGGGAACACCTTC. This encodes CASSQERTGNTF.

This clonotype has a count of ten or more. This chain uses TRBV29-1 with TRBJ2-5; unclear D gene. The CDR3 covers 12 residues. V was trimmed by 2 bases and J by 1 base, leaving 5 bases between them. Germline assignment: CDR1 SQVTM and CDR2 ANQGSEA. The CDR3 protein is CSVELGQETQYF. As DNA, the CDR3 is TGCAGCGTTGAACTAGGCCAAGAGACCCAGTACTTC.

This clonotype showed up just a few times. This chain uses TRBV28 with TRBJ1-6, with 8 nucleotides matching TRBD1. The CDR3 sequence is 14 residues long. CDR1 is MDHEN and CDR2 is SYDVKM in the germline V gene. V gave up 5 bases and J gave up 7 bases; unmatched junction bases: 4. The DNA for the CDR3 is TGTGCCAGCAGTCGACAGGGGTTGAATTCACCCCTCCACTTT. Amino acid sequence: CASSRQGLNSPLHF.